This entry lists 24 T cell receptor beta chains sequenced from one sample in a study of cytomegalovirus exposure and HLA in healthy donors. The PCR employed 60 Vbeta primers together with 13 Jbeta primers. TCRdb keeps only in-frame clones here, not all; method: immunoSEQ multiplex PCR. The sample includes 85,000 to 90,000 clones, roughly 85% seen only once; the top ten take 7% to 8.5%. Sequenced sample: PBMCs. These receptor sequences come from a man aged 40-55 years in good health and CMV-seropositive.

For this clone: The junction departs from the called germline gene at one end, perhaps through a read error. The chain has TRBV4-1 and TRBJ2-7; tentative D call: TRBD1 (5 bases). The CDR3 has 14 amino acids. CDR1 is MGHRA and CDR2 is YSYEKL in the germline V gene. The CDR3: CASSQGGLSYEQYF. The CDR3 nucleotides read TGCGCCAGCAGCCAAGGGGGCTTGTCCTACGAGCAGTACTTT.

V usage is TRBV11-2 and J usage is TRBJ2-7; a possible D gene is TRBD2 (6 bases). With 5 bases removed from V and 0 bases from J, the gap between germline ends came to 8 bases. Germline V gene lookup returns CDR1 SGHAT and CDR2 FQNNGV. There are 13 residues in the CDR3. CDR3 in amino acids: CASSGRSSYEQYF. DNA of the CDR3: TGTGCCAGCAGCGGGAGGAGCTCCTACGAGCAGTACTTC.

The chain employs TRBV5-1 and TRBJ2-1, with D possibly being TRBD1 (6 bases). This CDR3 contains 15 residues. Trimming left V 1 base short and J 4 bases short, with 12 bases between. Germline CDR1 SGHRS, CDR2 YFSETQ. The CDR3 loop is CASSLIRGGYNEQFF. In nucleotides, the CDR3 is TGCGCCAGCAGCTTGATCAGGGGCGGGTACAATGAGCAGTTCTTC.

The chain couples TRBV6-5 to TRBJ2-7, with 8 bases aligning to TRBD1. The CDR3 contains 13 residues. CDR1 is MNHEY and CDR2 is SVGAGI in the germline V gene. Trimming at V came to 6 bases and at J to 6 bases, leaving 7 bases not matched to a gene. CDR3 amino acids: CASRNRGFSEQYF. The CDR3 DNA reads as TGTGCCAGCAGAAACAGGGGGTTCTCCGAGCAGTACTTC.

The chain has TRBV6-6 and TRBJ2-5; 12 positions match TRBD1. CDR1 MNHNY and CDR2 SVGAGI come from the germline V gene (reference sequence). V was pared by 6 bases and J by 5 bases, with 10 bases of the junction left unmatched. CDR3 size: 16 residues. The CDR3 nucleotides are TGTGCCAGCAGACATCCGGGACAGGGGGCGCGGGAGACCCAGTACTTC. This gives the protein CASRHPGQGARETQYF.

This chain joins TRBV6-5 and TRBJ1-2; TRBD1 is a possible D gene (5 bases). The CDR3 covers 12 residues. Trimming stripped 8 bases from V and 5 bases from J, with 12 bases between. Germline V gene data show CDR1 as MNHEY and CDR2 as SVGAGI. The CDR3: CASGWGGYGYTF. The CDR3 nucleotides read TGTGCCAGCGGGTGGGGGGGTTATGGCTACACCTTC.

J is TRBJ1-5 and V is TRBV21-1; the table names TRBD1, a call not compared with the DNA. TRBV21-1 constitutes a pseudogene. This CDR3 comprises 17 residues. Here the CDR3 reads CASSKAGADIYNQPQHF. The CDR3 region has the DNA TGTGCCAGCAGCAAAGCAGGGGCAGACATCTACAATCAGCCCCAGCATTTT.

A note on this clone: The CDR3 does not close with the conserved phenylalanine or tryptophan, likely indicating a read error. The chain is built from TRBV4-1 and TRBJ2-7; D not resolved. Trimming took off 1 base at V and 2 bases at J, with 12 bases between the two ends. The V gene's germline CDR1 is MGHRA and CDR2 YSYEKL. This CDR3 is built from 15 residues. CDR3 nucleotide sequence: TGCGCCAGCAGCCAAGTGGCCGGGTTCCCCTACGAGCAGTACTCC. Its translation: CASSQVAGFPYEQYS.

V and J are TRBV6-1 and TRBJ1-1; D unresolved. The CDR3 is 13 residues long. V lost 5 bases and J 11 bases, leaving 18 bases between the germline ends. CDR1 is MNHNS, CDR2 SASEGT, per germline. The CDR3 sequence: CASSPHSQAMAFF. CDR3 in DNA: TGTGCCAGCAGTCCCCACTCCCAGGCAATGGCTTTCTTT.

The V call is TRBV19, the J call TRBJ1-4, with 8 nucleotides matching TRBD1. CDR3 length equals 13 residues. V lost 9 bases and J lost 4; bases outside the gene matches: 4. Germline values: CDR1 LNHDA, CDR2 SQIVND (reference sequence). DNA for the CDR3: TGTGCCAGCAGGGGGCTCGGTAATGAAAAACTGTTTTTT. It specifies CASRGLGNEKLFF.

J is TRBJ1-5 and V is TRBV5-4, with D unclear. Germline CDR1 is SGHNT and CDR2 is YYREEE (reference sequence). V dropped 2 bases and J dropped 3 bases, with 21 bases sitting between them. This CDR3 is 18 amino acids long. CDR3 DNA: TGTGCCAGCAGCTTTCGTCCAATTGGGAGCGGACTCAATCAGCCCCAGCATTTT. Amino acids: CASSFRPIGSGLNQPQHF. Full variable domain (remainder filled in from reference TRBV5-4 and TRBJ1-5): ETGVTQSPTHLIKTRGQQVTLRCSSQSGHNTVSWYQQALGQGPQFIFQYYREEENGRGNFPPRFSGLQFPNYSSELNVNALELDDSALYLCASSFRPIGSGLNQPQHFGDGTRLSIL.

CDR3 bases: TGTGCCAGCTCGGAGGGCCCTAGCACAGATACGCAGTATTTT. As protein: CASSEGPSTDTQYF. This sequence joins TRBV9 and TRBJ2-3; possibly TRBD2 for D (6 bases). In germline, CDR1 is SGDLS, CDR2 YYNGEE. The CDR3 spans 14 residues. V lost 7 bases and J lost 0, with 12 bases in between.

The V and J genes are TRBV11-3 and TRBJ1-6, with TRBD1 matching over 10 bases. This CDR3 has 15 amino acids. V was pared by 0 bases and J by 9 bases, with 2 bases of the junction left unmatched. The germline gives CDR1 SGHNT, CDR2 YENEEA. As DNA, the CDR3 is TGTGCCAGCAGCTTAGAGACAGGGGGCGGTTCACCCCTCCACTTT. Its translation: CASSLETGGGSPLHF.

This chain joins TRBV5-1 and TRBJ1-6; D gene uncertain. This CDR3 is 14 amino acids long. CDR1 and CDR2 from the germline V gene are SGHRS and YFSETQ. V lost 3 bases and J lost 14, with 18 bases in between. This CDR3 is CASSSDGGDGTLHF. As DNA, the CDR3 is TGCGCCAGCAGCTCGGACGGAGGAGATGGGACCCTCCACTTT.

V usage is TRBV7-9 and J usage is TRBJ2-3, with D perhaps matching TRBD1 (7 bases). Trimming removed 1 base at V and 4 bases at J, with 15 bases between. The CDR3 loop spans 16 amino acids. Germline V lookup: CDR1 SEHNR, CDR2 FQNEAQ (reference sequence). CDR3 sequence (DNA): TGTGCCAGCAGCTTAGGGGTCAGGGGGGACGCAGATACGCAGTATTTT. It codes for CASSLGVRGDADTQYF.

The CDR3: CASSLAVAGGTDTQYF. As DNA, the CDR3 is TGTGCCAGCAGCTTAGCGGTAGCGGGGGGCACAGATACGCAGTATTTT. The rearrangement uses TRBV7-3 and TRBJ2-3; 9 bases are a match to TRBD2. The CDR3 has 16 amino acids. CDR1 and CDR2 (germline): SGHTA, FQGTGA. V lost 2 bases and J lost 1; bases outside the gene matches: 4.

V and J are TRBV2 and TRBJ1-5, with D possibly being TRBD1 (5 bases). The V end was cut by 6 bases, the J end by 1 base, with 16 bases between. The CDR3 runs to 16 residues. Germline-derived CDR1 and CDR2 are SNHLY and FYNNEI. CDR3 coding DNA: TGTGCCAGCAGCCGTTCTGGCCCAGGGAGCAATCAGCCCCAGCATTTT. Translation: CASSRSGPGSNQPQHF.

This clone was seen more than once but under ten times. The V gene is TRBV4-1, the J gene TRBJ2-1; 14 bases are shared with TRBD2. After removal of 4 bases from V and 7 bases from J, the junction contained 3 bases not matched to a gene. From germline, CDR1 is MGHRA and CDR2 YSYEKL. This CDR3 is 15 amino acids long. CDR3 in amino acids: CASSPGLAGENEQFF. The CDR3 nucleotides are TGCGCCAGCAGCCCGGGACTAGCGGGAGAGAATGAGCAGTTCTTC.

This clone showed up just once. Here the CDR3 reads CAISGGQGGTDTQYF. In nucleotides, the CDR3 is TGTGCCATCAGTGGGGGACAGGGGGGCACAGATACGCAGTATTTT. V and J are TRBV10-3 and TRBJ2-3; 11 bases fit TRBD1. Germline CDR1 ENHRY, CDR2 SYGVKD. The CDR3 has 15 amino acids. Losses at the gene ends were 4 bases for V and 1 base for J; bases not matched to a gene: 1.

The V call is TRBV6-1, the J call TRBJ2-1; 7 nucleotides match TRBD1. The germline CDR1 and CDR2 sequences are MNHNS and SASEGT. The CDR3 spans 15 residues. V shed 7 bases and J 4 bases; nucleotides not matched to a gene: 10. The CDR3 coding sequence is TGTGCCAGCACCCCCTCCGGGACAGCTTACAATGAGCAGTTCTTC. Protein product: CASTPSGTAYNEQFF.

The rearrangement links TRBV2 to TRBJ2-3; 10 nucleotides match TRBD2. V lost 6 bases to trimming and J lost 2 bases; unmatched junction nucleotides: 5. CDR1 SNHLY and CDR2 FYNNEI come from the germline V gene. The CDR3 has 15 residues. The CDR3, as DNA: TGTGCCAGCAGCGTACTAGCGGGGATCACAGATACGCAGTATTTT. This codes for CASSVLAGITDTQYF.

The CDR3 region is CASSEWTSGSRNEQFF. CDR3 coding DNA: TGTGCCAGCAGCGAGTGGACTAGCGGGAGTCGGAATGAGCAGTTCTTC. V and J are TRBV9 and TRBJ2-1, with 13 nucleotides matching TRBD2. Germline V gene sequence: CDR1 SGDLS, CDR2 YYNGEE. With 3 bases clipped from V and 7 bases from J, the junction kept 7 bases outside the gene matches. The CDR3 totals 16 residues.

The chain joins TRBV6-1 to TRBJ2-5, with 8 nucleotides matching TRBD1. In germline, CDR1 is MNHNS, CDR2 SASEGT. The CDR3 length is 16 residues. Trimming at V came to 4 bases and at J to 5 bases, leaving 12 bases not matched to a gene. CDR3 in amino acids: CASSGDRTGLRETQYF. Written as DNA, the CDR3 is TGTGCCAGCAGTGGAGACCGGACAGGGTTGAGGGAGACCCAGTACTTC.

This clone was observed a single time. CDR3 residues: CASSLAGSSYEQYF. CDR3 nucleotides: TGTGCCAGCAGCTTAGCAGGGAGCTCCTACGAGCAGTACTTC. This chain links TRBV7-8 with TRBJ2-5; D might be TRBD2 (5 bases). The J call may not be correct, given that the DNA end is closer to TRBJ2-7. Germline lookup yields CDR1 SGHVS and CDR2 FQNEAQ. This CDR3 spans 14 amino acids.